Below are 29 T cell receptor beta chains sequenced from a single sample in a study of shared clonotypes between healthy human individuals. TCRdb's table, derived via immunoSEQ multiplex PCR, lists solely in-frame clones and lacks some. The table shows about 490,000 clones, with 65% to 85% occurring only once. Material for sequencing was PBMCs. Source of these receptors: a middle-aged woman in good health. Some clones in this sample may be carry-over from other donors' samples.

For this clone: It differs at one base from a far larger clone, so likely a read error. The chain couples TRBV7-9 to TRBJ2-7; the match to TRBD2 covers 7 bases. The CDR3 length is 15 residues. CDR1 SEHNR and CDR2 FQNEAQ come from the germline V gene (reference sequence). V lost 1 base and J lost 9; bases outside the gene matches: 12. The DNA of the CDR3 is TGTGCCAGCAGCTTAGGCGGGGGATCGTTCGGCGGGCAGTACTTC. Translated, it gives CASSLGGGSFGGQYF.

The chain is built from TRBV27 and TRBJ1-2, with unresolved D. The CDR3 length is 15 residues. Germline V gives CDR1 MNHEY, CDR2 SMNVEV (reference sequence). V lost 7 bases to trimming and J lost 2 bases, with 17 bases between them. The CDR3 protein is CASTTVNGLNYGYTF. As DNA, the CDR3 is TGTGCCAGCACCACTGTAAATGGGCTGAACTATGGCTACACCTTC.

In its sample, this clone was seen a few times. This chain uses TRBV28 with TRBJ1-5, with D hard to call. CDR1 MDHEN and CDR2 SYDVKM come from the germline V gene. The CDR3 runs 13 residues. V lost 5 bases, J lost 3 bases, and 8 bases lay in between. The CDR3 reads CASSLQDNQPQHF. The CDR3 bases are TGTGCCAGCAGTCTTCAAGACAATCAGCCCCAGCATTTT.

This clone occurred once. Only one base separates this from a far larger clonotype, so it likely reflects a read error. Other nucleotide sequences from this sample produce the same CDR3. This rearrangement joins TRBV6-1 to TRBJ2-7, with D hard to call. This CDR3 contains 13 residues. From germline, CDR1 is MNHNS and CDR2 SASEGT. CDR3 coding DNA: TGCGCCAGCAGTGAGAAGGCAGCATACGAGCAGTACTTC. Encoded protein: CASSEKAAYEQYF.

The chain's CDR3 is CASSLGDRADEQFF. The CDR3 bases are TGTGCCAGCAGTTTAGGGGACAGAGCGGATGAGCAGTTCTTC. The gene calls are TRBV28 and TRBJ2-1; 7 positions agree with TRBD1. CDR1 and CDR2 from the germline V gene are MDHEN and SYDVKM. The J segment lost 8 bases and the V segment lost 2 bases, leaving 6 bases of the junction unmatched. The CDR3 length is 14 residues.

The gene calls are TRBV9 and TRBJ2-3, with 7 bases matching TRBD1. Looked up from germline, CDR1 is SGDLS and CDR2 is YYNGEE. J lost 4 bases, V lost 4 bases, and 12 bases had no gene match. The CDR3 is 16 residues long. This chain's CDR3 is CASSPSLGQDPDTQYF. CDR3 DNA sequence: TGTGCCAGCAGCCCTTCCCTCGGACAGGATCCAGATACGCAGTATTTT.

The genes are TRBV9 and TRBJ2-7; D tentatively reads TRBD1 or TRBD2 (5 bases each). The CDR3 contains 15 residues. From germline, CDR1 is SGDLS and CDR2 YYNGEE. V lost 0 bases, J lost 4 bases, and 14 bases lay in between. CDR3 protein: CASSVGSGTVYEQYF. CDR3 in DNA: TGTGCCAGCAGCGTAGGCTCCGGGACGGTTTACGAGCAGTACTTC.

This chain uses TRBV29-1 with TRBJ2-1, with D maybe TRBD2 (6 bases). V lost 4 bases and J lost 2, with 9 bases in between. The V gene's germline CDR1 is SQVTM and CDR2 ANQGSEA. The CDR3 is 13 residues long. The CDR3 sequence is CSVVGGTYNEQFF. The CDR3 DNA sequence: TGCAGCGTTGTAGGCGGGACCTACAATGAGCAGTTCTTC.

CDR3 DNA: TGTGCCAGCAGTTACGGTTCAAGATACGAGCAGTACTTC. Protein product: CASSYGSRYEQYF. This chain links TRBV6-5 with TRBJ2-7; no reliable D call. Germline V gene sequence: CDR1 MNHEY, CDR2 SVGAGI. The ends were cut back, 2 bases at V and 4 bases at J, with 9 bases in the middle. CDR3 length: 13 amino acids.

A remark on this clone: It may be a read error: a sequence one base away is much more abundant. Additional DNA sequences in this sample encode the identical CDR3. J is TRBJ2-2 and V is TRBV7-9; no clear D gene. Trimming took 2 bases from V and 2 from J, leaving 0 bases between them. CDR1 is SEHNR, CDR2 FQNEAQ, per germline (reference sequence). This CDR3 has 12 amino acids. CDR3 DNA: TGTGCCAGCAGCTTAAACACCGGGGAGCTGTTTTTT. This encodes CASSLNTGELFF.

J is TRBJ2-5 and V is TRBV2; D is tentatively TRBD1 or TRBD2 (5 bases each). CDR1 is SNHLY and CDR2 is FYNNEI in the germline V gene. The CDR3 runs to 12 residues. V was shortened by 8 bases and J by 4 bases, with 11 bases between the two germline ends. This CDR3 is CASGGTRETQYF. The CDR3 coding sequence is TGTGCCAGCGGGGGAACTAGAGAGACCCAGTACTTC.

The chain has TRBV6-5 and TRBJ1-1, with D perhaps TRBD1 (6 bases). The CDR3 loop spans 14 amino acids. Trimming shortened V by 7 bases and J by 4 bases, and 16 bases separated the two germline ends. Germline values: CDR1 MNHEY, CDR2 SVGAGI. The CDR3 reads CASTDGQFPTEAFF. CDR3 nucleotide sequence: TGTGCCAGCACCGACGGACAGTTTCCCACTGAAGCTTTCTTT.

The chain carries TRBV10-1 and TRBJ1-1; D unclear. Germline V gene lookup returns CDR1 WNHNN and CDR2 SYGVQD (reference sequence). This CDR3 has 13 amino acids. V lost 7 bases to trimming and J lost 1 base, with 10 bases between them. This CDR3 is CASTPDGNTEAFF. CDR3 nucleotide sequence: TGCGCCAGCACCCCAGACGGGAACACTGAAGCTTTCTTT.

The rearrangement joins TRBV14 to TRBJ2-3; D is ambiguous. The ends were cut back, 3 bases at V and 2 bases at J, with 18 bases in the middle. Germline CDR1 and CDR2: SGHDN and FVKESK. The CDR3 is 17 residues long. The CDR3 loop is CASSQTYHSRLTDTQYF. The CDR3 bases are TGTGCCAGCAGCCAGACCTACCACTCCCGCCTCACAGATACGCAGTATTTT.

V and J are TRBV19 and TRBJ1-4; TRBD1 is a possible D gene (5 bases). Germline V gene data show CDR1 as LNHDA and CDR2 as SQIVND (reference sequence). This CDR3 contains 16 residues. Trimming stripped 5 bases from V and 7 bases from J, with 20 bases between. The CDR3 nucleotides are TGTGCCAGTAGTGAAACTACGGGACGGACTTCTGAAAAACTGTTTTTT. Its translation is CASSETTGRTSEKLFF.

The V and J genes are TRBV28 and TRBJ2-3; 7 nucleotides line up with TRBD2. The CDR3 runs 16 residues. V was clipped by 6 bases and J by 1 base; unmatched bases: 10. Germline CDR1 reads MDHEN; CDR2 reads SYDVKM. The DNA of the CDR3 is TGTGCCAGCAGCCCGGGGGGTTTTACGGGCACAGATACGCAGTATTTT. This codes for CASSPGGFTGTDTQYF.

V usage is TRBV9 and J usage is TRBJ2-7; D is possibly TRBD2 (7 bases). Trimming took off 0 bases at V and 7 bases at J, with 11 bases between the two ends. There are 13 residues in the CDR3. Looked up from germline, CDR1 is SGDLS and CDR2 is YYNGEE. The CDR3 DNA reads TGTGCCAGCAGCGTAGAGGGGGAGGGAGAGCAGTACTTC. Its translation is CASSVEGEGEQYF.

Note on this clone: This likely came from a read error, as a far larger clone is one base away. The sample has other DNA sequences that encode this CDR3 too. The rearrangement uses TRBV2 and TRBJ2-6, with D tentatively TRBD1 (7 bases). The CDR3 consists of 19 residues. The germline V and J ends were trimmed by 5 bases and 0 bases, with 20 bases remaining between them. CDR1 is SNHLY, CDR2 FYNNEI, per germline. The CDR3 loop is CASSNRGLNPSSGANVLTF. CDR3 nucleotides: TGTGCCAGCAGTAACAGGGGACTCAACCCTAGCTCTGGGGCCAACGTCCTGACTTTC.

This clone was counted once. This chain uses TRBV18 with TRBJ1-2; 7 positions agree with TRBD1. Germline V gene lookup returns CDR1 KGHSH and CDR2 LQKENI. With 4 bases clipped from V and 4 bases from J, the junction kept 3 bases outside the gene matches. The CDR3 runs 13 residues. CDR3 in DNA: TGTGCCAGCTCACAGGGGGCTGGCTATGGCTACACCTTC. It encodes CASSQGAGYGYTF.

V and J are TRBV11-2 and TRBJ2-5; D is unclear. Trimming cost V 5 bases and J 2 bases, with 15 bases left between them. Germline V gives CDR1 SGHAT, CDR2 FQNNGV. The CDR3 contains 15 residues. CDR3 DNA sequence: TGTGCCAGCAGCAAAAACCCGACAAGTCAAGAGACCCAGTACTTC. Encoded protein: CASSKNPTSQETQYF.

CDR3 DNA: TGTGCCAGCACCCGTGGTGGGGGCGCCGAGATTTGGGGCTACAATGAGCAGTTCTTC. It is translated as CASTRGGGAEIWGYNEQFF. This chain joins TRBV5-6 and TRBJ2-1, with a tentative D call TRBD1 (6 bases). The CDR3 covers 19 residues. The V gene lost 6 bases and the J gene lost 3 bases, with 28 bases spanning the gap. In germline, CDR1 is SGHDT, CDR2 YYEEEE.

This clone was seen ten or more times. CDR3 amino acids: CATSREREGPSPQHF. In nucleotides, the CDR3 is TGTGCCACCAGCAGAGAAAGGGAAGGTCCAAGCCCCCAGCATTTT. The V gene is TRBV15, the J gene TRBJ1-5; D is undetermined. The CDR3 has 15 amino acids. CDR1 and CDR2 (germline): LNHNV, YYDKDF (reference sequence). Deletions cut 0 bases from V and 10 bases from J, with 16 bases between.

This clone was seen a single time. The chain joins TRBV27 to TRBJ2-7; D may be TRBD1 or TRBD2 (5 bases each). V was clipped by 5 bases and J by 3 bases, with 11 bases between them. Per germline, CDR1 MNHEY and CDR2 SMNVEV (reference sequence). There are 13 residues in the CDR3. CDR3 sequence (DNA): TGTGCCAGCAGTCTGGGACCCCTCTACGAGCAGTACTTC. This sequence encodes CASSLGPLYEQYF.

The chain couples TRBV10-3 to TRBJ1-2; 7 nucleotides match TRBD1. Trimming at V came to 4 bases and at J to 3 bases, leaving 5 bases not matched to a gene. CDR3 size: 14 residues. Germline CDR1 and CDR2: ENHRY and SYGVKD. The CDR3 region is CAISAGGQYYGYTF. The CDR3 DNA reads TGTGCCATCAGTGCGGGGGGACAGTACTATGGCTACACCTTC.

The V call is TRBV30, the J call TRBJ2-2; D perhaps matches TRBD1 (5 bases). Trimming pared 5 bases from V and 2 bases from J, leaving 6 bases between. The CDR3 is 12 amino acids. Germline V gene sequence: CDR1 GTSNPN, CDR2 SVGIG (reference sequence). The CDR3 bases are TGTGCCTGGGGACAAAACACCGGGGAGCTGTTTTTT. It specifies CAWGQNTGELFF.

The chain has TRBV11-2 and TRBJ2-5; the match to TRBD2 covers 7 bases. Germline V gene lookup returns CDR1 SGHAT and CDR2 FQNNGV. J gave up 4 bases and V 8 bases, and 10 bases lay outside the gene matches. The CDR3 extends over 14 amino acids. CDR3 in DNA: TGTGCCAGCCTCGCGCGGGGGTTGGGAGAGACCCAGTACTTC. The encoded protein is CASLARGLGETQYF.

This clone was seen repeatedly, ten times or more. The chain recombines TRBV6-6 with TRBJ2-5; TRBD2 matches 9 bases. J lost 5 bases, V lost 5 bases, and 6 bases had no gene match. The CDR3 has 14 amino acids. Germline V lookup: CDR1 MNHNY, CDR2 SVGAGI (reference sequence). Written as DNA, the CDR3 is TGTGCCAGCAGTGGGGCTAGCGGGATGGAGACCCAGTACTTC. Protein: CASSGASGMETQYF.

This clone has a handful of counts. This chain joins TRBV5-6 and TRBJ2-7; D not certain. Germline V CDR1 and CDR2: SGHDT, YYEEEE. CDR3 size: 12 residues. Trimming left V 0 bases short and J 4 bases short, with 5 bases between. Here the CDR3 reads CASSLGHYEQYF. In DNA form, the CDR3 reads TGTGCCAGCAGCTTGGGCCATTACGAGCAGTACTTC.

The chain joins TRBV6-7 to TRBJ1-1; no clear D gene. TRBV6-7 qualifies as an ORF whose function is uncertain. This CDR3 contains 14 residues. Trimming stripped 2 bases from V and 7 bases from J, with 14 bases between. CDR3 nucleotides: TGTGCCAGCAGTTACGTAGGGAGTGGGGATGAAGCTTTCTTT. Translating it yields CASSYVGSGDEAFF.